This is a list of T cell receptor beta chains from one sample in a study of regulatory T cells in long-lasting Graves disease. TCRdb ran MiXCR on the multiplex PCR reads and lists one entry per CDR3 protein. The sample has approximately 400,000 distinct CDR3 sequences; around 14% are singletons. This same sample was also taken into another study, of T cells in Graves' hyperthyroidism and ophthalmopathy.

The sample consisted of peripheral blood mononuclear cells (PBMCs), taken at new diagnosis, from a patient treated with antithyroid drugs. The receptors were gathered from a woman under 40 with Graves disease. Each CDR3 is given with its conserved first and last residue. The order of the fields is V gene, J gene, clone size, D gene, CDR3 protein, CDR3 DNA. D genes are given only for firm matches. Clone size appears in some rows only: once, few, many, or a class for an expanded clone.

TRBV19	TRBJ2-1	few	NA	CASSTSGGSLNEQFF	TGTGCCAGTAGTACCTCCGGGGGTTCCCTCAATGAGCAGTTCTTC
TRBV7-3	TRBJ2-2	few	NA	CASRVRGSTGELFF	TGTGCCAGCAGGGTCAGGGGTAGCACCGGGGAGCTGTTTTTT
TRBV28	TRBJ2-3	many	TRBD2	CASSITGLASTDTQYF	TGTGCCAGCAGTATCACGGGACTAGCGAGCACAGATACGCAGTATTTT
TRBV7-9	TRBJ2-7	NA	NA	CASSLIGGGRVYEQYF	TGTGCCAGCTCCCTTATAGGAGGGGGAAGAGTCTACGAGCAGTACTTC
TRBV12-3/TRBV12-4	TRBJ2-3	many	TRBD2	CASSPGGLSTDTQYF	TGTGCCAGCTCCCCGGGGGGGCTTAGCACAGATACGCAGTATTTT
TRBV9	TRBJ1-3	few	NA	CASSVAPADRPNTIYF	TGTGCCAGCAGCGTAGCCCCTGCAGACAGGCCAAACACCATATATTTT
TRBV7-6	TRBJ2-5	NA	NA	CASSRPGTHQETQYF	TGTGCCAGCAGCCGTCCCGGGACACACCAAGAGACCCAGTACTTC
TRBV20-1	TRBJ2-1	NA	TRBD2	CSVHRGLAGVDEQFF	TGCAGTGTCCACCGGGGGCTAGCGGGAGTGGATGAGCAGTTCTTC
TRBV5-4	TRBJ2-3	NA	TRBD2	CASRYSGESTDTQYF	TGTGCCAGCAGATATAGCGGGGAGAGCACAGATACGCAGTATTTT
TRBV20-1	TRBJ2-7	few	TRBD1	CSARPTGIPYEQYF	TGCAGTGCTAGACCGACAGGGATCCCCTACGAGCAGTACTTC
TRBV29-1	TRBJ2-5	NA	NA	CSVEDGAAAGTQYF	TGCAGCGTTGAAGATGGGGCCGCGGCGGGGACCCAGTACTTC
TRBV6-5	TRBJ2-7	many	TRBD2	CASSYPTGREWYF	TGTGCCAGCAGTTACCCTACTGGGCGGGAGTGGTACTTC
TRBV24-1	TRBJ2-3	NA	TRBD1	CATSDRDSTDTRYF	TGTGCCACCAGTGATCGGGACAGCACAGATACGCGGTATTTT
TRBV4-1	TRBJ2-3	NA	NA	CASSQVQEDTQYF	TGCGCCAGCAGCCAAGTCCAGGAAGATACGCAGTATTTT
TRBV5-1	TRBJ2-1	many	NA	CASSVTGRNEQFF	TGCGCCAGCAGCGTGACGGGGAGGAATGAGCAGTTCTTC
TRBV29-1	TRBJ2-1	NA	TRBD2	CSSIRRESGEQFF	TGCAGCTCTATTCGGCGGGAGTCAGGTGAGCAGTTCTTC
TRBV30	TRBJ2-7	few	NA	CAWSVPGKPYEQYF	TGTGCCTGGAGTGTACCCGGCAAACCCTACGAGCAGTACTTC
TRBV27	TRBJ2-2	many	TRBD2	CASSLSSGRAGAGELFF	TGTGCCAGCAGTTTATCGAGCGGGAGGGCCGGGGCTGGGGAGCTGTTTTTT
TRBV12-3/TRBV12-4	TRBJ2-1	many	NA	CASSYLDEQFF	TGTGCCAGCAGCTATTTGGATGAGCAGTTCTTC
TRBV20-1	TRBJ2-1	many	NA	CSAHEETGWDEQFF	TGCAGTGCTCACGAGGAAACAGGGTGGGATGAGCAGTTCTTC
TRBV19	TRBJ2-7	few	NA	CASSKNSAAPYEQYF	TGTGCCAGTAGTAAAAATTCCGCGGCACCCTACGAGCAGTACTTC
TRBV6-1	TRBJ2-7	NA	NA	CASMPGTGSSYEQYF	TGTGCCAGCATGCCCGGGACGGGAAGTTCCTACGAGCAGTACTTC
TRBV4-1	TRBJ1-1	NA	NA	CASSQAGLGGGTEAFF	TGCGCCAGCAGCCAAGCGGGTTTAGGGGGGGGGACTGAAGCTTTCTTT
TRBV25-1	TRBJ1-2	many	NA	CASSEWGENYGYTF	TGTGCCAGCAGTGAATGGGGGGAAAACTATGGCTACACCTTC
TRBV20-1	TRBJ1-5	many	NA	CSARDGDYQPQHF	TGCAGTGCTAGGGACGGAGATTATCAGCCCCAGCATTTT
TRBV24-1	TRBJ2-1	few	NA	CATSDRLKGWENNNERFF	TGTGCCACCAGTGACCGCCTAAAGGGGTGGGAGAATAACAATGAGCGGTTCTTC
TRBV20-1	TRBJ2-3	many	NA	CSARDPGHTTDTQYF	TGCAGTGCTAGGGATCCGGGACATACCACAGATACGCAGTATTTT
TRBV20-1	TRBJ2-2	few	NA	CSARVPREPGELFF	TGCAGTGCTAGAGTGCCCAGGGAACCCGGGGAGCTGTTTTTT
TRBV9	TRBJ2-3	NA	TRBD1	CASSDRQGDADTQYF	TGTGCCAGCAGCGATAGACAGGGGGATGCAGATACGCAGTATTTT
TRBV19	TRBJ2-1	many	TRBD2	CASSIDLAGGTNEQFF	TGTGCCAGTAGTATAGATCTAGCGGGAGGGACGAATGAGCAGTTCTTC
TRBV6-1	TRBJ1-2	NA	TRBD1	CASRVGGRGIGYTF	TGTGCCAGCAGGGTGGGAGGCAGGGGGATTGGCTACACCTTC
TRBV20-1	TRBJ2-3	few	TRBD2	CSIRTSGTTDTQYF	TGCAGTATAAGGACTAGCGGAACCACAGATACGCAGTATTTT
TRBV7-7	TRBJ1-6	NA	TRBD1	CASSFTQGETGYSPLHF	TGTGCTAGCAGCTTCACTCAAGGGGAGACAGGGTATTCACCCCTCCACTTT
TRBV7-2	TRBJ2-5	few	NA	CASSFFRISETQYF	TGTGCCAGCAGCTTTTTCAGGATTTCGGAGACCCAGTACTTC
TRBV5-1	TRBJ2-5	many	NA	CASSLGTGGLLWETQYF	TGCGCCAGCAGCTTGGGTACAGGGGGACTACTTTGGGAGACCCAGTACTTC
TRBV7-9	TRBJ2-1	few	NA	CASSLAERNKQFF	TGTGCCAGCAGCTTGGCAGAGCGCAATAAGCAGTTCTTC
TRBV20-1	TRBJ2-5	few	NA	CSALRGEETQYF	TGCAGTGCTCTCCGGGGAGAAGAGACCCAGTACTTC
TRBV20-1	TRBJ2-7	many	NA	CSARDLYEQYF	TGCAGTGCTAGAGACCTCTACGAGCAGTACTTC
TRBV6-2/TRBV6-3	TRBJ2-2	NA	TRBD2	CASRGGGPWTGELFF	TGTGCCAGCAGGGGGGGGGGTCCGTGGACCGGGGAGCTGTTTTTT
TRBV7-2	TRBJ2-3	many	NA	CASSLVPGVTDTQYF	TGTGCCAGCAGCTTAGTGCCAGGGGTCACAGATACGCAGTATTTT
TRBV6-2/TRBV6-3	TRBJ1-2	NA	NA	CASSYSHSYGYTF	TGTGCCAGCAGTTACTCCCATTCTTATGGCTACACCTTC
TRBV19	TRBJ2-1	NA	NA	CASRQRGTHNEQFF	TGTGCCAGTCGCCAACGAGGTACCCACAATGAGCAGTTCTTC
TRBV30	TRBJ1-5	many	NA	CAWSDSNQPQHF	TGTGCCTGGAGTGACAGCAATCAGCCCCAGCATTTT
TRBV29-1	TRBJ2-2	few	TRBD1	CSVEDQDWDRGPSDTGELFF	TGCAGCGTTGAAGATCAGGATTGGGACAGGGGGCCCTCGGACACCGGGGAGCTGTTTTTT
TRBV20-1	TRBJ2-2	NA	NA	CSARSLQGRNTGELFF	TGCAGTGCTAGAAGCTTGCAGGGGCGCAACACCGGGGAGCTGTTTTTT
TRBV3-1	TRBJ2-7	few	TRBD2	CASSQGREVLF	TGTGCCAGCAGCCAAGGGCGGGAGGTGTTATTC
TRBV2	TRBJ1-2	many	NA	CASSLEHTGSGDYGYTF	TGTGCCAGCAGTTTAGAACACACGGGATCCGGGGACTATGGCTACACCTTC